This TCR beta chain was sequenced for a study of Ad26.COV2.S vaccination and SARS-CoV-2 variants. Documented treatment: 19 received Ad26.COV2.S at low or high dose, single or two shots; 5 received placebo; per-sample allocation not given. Each sample was drawn 63 days after the first injection (of vaccine or placebo). Germline assignment: CDR1 MNHEY and CDR2 SVGAGI. Trimming took off 5 bases at V and 7 bases at J, with 17 bases between the two ends. CDR3 size: 14 residues. Here immunoSEQ multiplex PCR was the method, and the copy in TCRdb shows in-frame clones only, minus some. The top ten hold about 2.5% of the sample, which has 400,000 to 500,000 clones, roughly 89% seen once.

The sequence was obtained from a person between 18 and 59 years old who received the Ad26.COV2.S COVID-19 vaccine or a placebo. The chain links TRBV6-5 to TRBJ1-1; tentative D call: TRBD1 (5 bases). The input for sequencing was peripheral blood, taken in a trial of Ad26.COV2.S vaccine versus placebo. CDR3: CASSKGGVFGEAFF. In nucleotides, the CDR3 is TGTGCCAGCAGTAAGGGAGGGGTTTTCGGTGAAGCTTTCTTT.